This is a list of T cell receptor beta chains from one sample in a study of PD-L1 blockade in urothelial cancer. Data came from immunoSEQ multiplex PCR; TCRdb stores just in-frame clones and leaves some out. The sample lists under 120,000 clones; about 85% were seen once. The sequences come from PBMCs, collected around atezolizumab (anti-PD-L1) treatment. Receptor source: a man in his fifties or sixties with urothelial cancer. CDR3s include the opening cysteine and the closing phenylalanine or tryptophan. A D gene is named only where the DNA matches it firmly. Only part of the rows carry a size: once, few, many, or a class if the clone is expanded.

v_call: TRBV14; d_call: TRBD2; j_call: TRBJ2-7; clone_size: few; cdr3_nt: TGTGCCAGCAGCCAAGATTGGGGAGGGTCCGAGCAGTACTTC; cdr3_aa: CASSQDWGGSEQYF
v_call: TRBV9; d_call: -; j_call: TRBJ1-4; clone_size: -; cdr3_nt: TGTGCCAGCAGCCCAACGGCTAGGAATGAAAAACTGTTTTTT; cdr3_aa: CASSPTARNEKLFF
v_call: TRBV5-1; d_call: TRBD2; j_call: TRBJ2-5; clone_size: -; cdr3_nt: TGCGCCAGCAGCTTGGGTAGCGGGAGTGTGAGAGAGACCCAGTACTTC; cdr3_aa: CASSLGSGSVRETQYF
v_call: TRBV7-3; d_call: TRBD1; j_call: TRBJ2-7; clone_size: -; cdr3_nt: TGTGCCAGCAGCTCAGGACAGGGTAACGAGCAGTACTTC; cdr3_aa: CASSSGQGNEQYF
v_call: TRBV9; d_call: TRBD2; j_call: TRBJ2-3; clone_size: -; cdr3_nt: TGTGCCAGCAGCGCCTCCCTTCGGGCTAGCGGGAGGCATACGCAGTATTTT; cdr3_aa: CASSASLRASGRHTQYF
v_call: TRBV10-2; d_call: -; j_call: TRBJ2-1; clone_size: -; cdr3_nt: TGCGCCAGCAGTAAAATTCAGGGTCGCCCCTACAATGAGCAGTTCTTC; cdr3_aa: CASSKIQGRPYNEQFF
v_call: TRBV9; d_call: TRBD2; j_call: TRBJ2-1; clone_size: -; cdr3_nt: TGTGCCAGCAGCCCCCTTCCTAGCGGGAATAATGAGCAGTTCTTC; cdr3_aa: CASSPLPSGNNEQFF
v_call: TRBV2; d_call: TRBD2; j_call: TRBJ2-2; clone_size: -; cdr3_nt: TGTGCCAGCACCCCCGGACTAGCGGGACTTTACACCGGGGAGCTGTTTTTT; cdr3_aa: CASTPGLAGLYTGELFF
v_call: TRBV19; d_call: -; j_call: TRBJ1-3; clone_size: -; cdr3_nt: TGTGCCAGTAGCACCGGAGAGCGCTACTCTGGAAACACCATATATTTT; cdr3_aa: CASSTGERYSGNTIYF
v_call: TRBV28; d_call: -; j_call: TRBJ2-1; clone_size: -; cdr3_nt: TGTGCCAGCATCCCCGCTAGCAGCAATGAGCAGTTCTTC; cdr3_aa: CASIPASSNEQFF
v_call: TRBV18; d_call: -; j_call: TRBJ2-5; clone_size: -; cdr3_nt: TGTGCCAGCTCACCACGCACAGGGACCGGGGAGACCCAGTACTTC; cdr3_aa: CASSPRTGTGETQYF
v_call: TRBV7-8; d_call: -; j_call: TRBJ1-1; clone_size: -; cdr3_nt: TGTGCCAGCAGCGCAACAGTGAACACTGAAGCTTTCTTT; cdr3_aa: CASSATVNTEAFF
v_call: TRBV7-9; d_call: -; j_call: TRBJ2-1; clone_size: -; cdr3_nt: TGTGCCAGCAGCATTATGGGGGCTCTGACCCACAATGAGCAGTTCTTC; cdr3_aa: CASSIMGALTHNEQFF
v_call: TRBV6-1; d_call: -; j_call: TRBJ2-2; clone_size: -; cdr3_nt: TGTGCCAGCAGAGAACGGGGGGCGGTGGCCGGGGAGCTGTTTTTT; cdr3_aa: CASRERGAVAGELFF
v_call: TRBV7-9; d_call: -; j_call: TRBJ1-2; clone_size: -; cdr3_nt: TGTGCCAGCAGCTTAGAATCCGACTATGGCTACACCTTC; cdr3_aa: CASSLESDYGYTF
v_call: TRBV30; d_call: -; j_call: TRBJ2-1; clone_size: -; cdr3_nt: TGTGCCTGGAGTGATAGCGAGGCATTCTCCAATGAGCAGTTCTTC; cdr3_aa: CAWSDSEAFSNEQFF
v_call: TRBV10-1; d_call: -; j_call: TRBJ2-7; clone_size: -; cdr3_nt: TGCGCCAGCAATTGCTCTACCTACGAGCAGTACTTC; cdr3_aa: CASNCSTYEQYF
v_call: TRBV4-2; d_call: TRBD1; j_call: TRBJ1-4; clone_size: -; cdr3_nt: TGTGCCAGCAGCCAAGACGGGACAGGGGGTGAAAAACTGTTTTTT; cdr3_aa: CASSQDGTGGEKLFF
v_call: TRBV4-1; d_call: -; j_call: TRBJ1-5; clone_size: -; cdr3_nt: TGCGCCAGCAGCCAAGATTGGGGCTATAGCAATCAGCCCCAGCATTTT; cdr3_aa: CASSQDWGYSNQPQHF
v_call: TRBV5-1; d_call: TRBD1; j_call: TRBJ2-7; clone_size: -; cdr3_nt: TGCGCCAGCAGCTCAACAGGGGGCCTTTCCTACGAGCAGTACTTC; cdr3_aa: CASSSTGGLSYEQYF
v_call: TRBV4-1; d_call: -; j_call: TRBJ1-5; clone_size: -; cdr3_nt: TGCGCCAGCAGCCAAGATCTCCGGCAGCCCCAGCATTTT; cdr3_aa: CASSQDLRQPQHF
v_call: TRBV29-1; d_call: TRBD2; j_call: TRBJ2-1; clone_size: -; cdr3_nt: TGCAGCGGCTTACTAGCGGGGTACAATGAGCAGTTCTTC; cdr3_aa: CSGLLAGYNEQFF